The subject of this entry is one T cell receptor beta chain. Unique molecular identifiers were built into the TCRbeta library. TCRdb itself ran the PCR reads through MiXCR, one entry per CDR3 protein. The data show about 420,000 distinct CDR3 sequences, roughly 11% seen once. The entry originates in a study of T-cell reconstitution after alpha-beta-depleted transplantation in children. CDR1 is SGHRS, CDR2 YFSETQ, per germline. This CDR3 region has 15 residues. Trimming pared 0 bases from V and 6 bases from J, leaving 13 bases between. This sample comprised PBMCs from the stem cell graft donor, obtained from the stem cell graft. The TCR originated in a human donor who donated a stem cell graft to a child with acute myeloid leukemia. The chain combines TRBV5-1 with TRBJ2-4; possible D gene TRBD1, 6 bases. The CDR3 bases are TGCGCCAGCAGCTTGGATTGGCAGGGGAGAAACATTCAGTACTTC. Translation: CASSLDWQGRNIQYF.